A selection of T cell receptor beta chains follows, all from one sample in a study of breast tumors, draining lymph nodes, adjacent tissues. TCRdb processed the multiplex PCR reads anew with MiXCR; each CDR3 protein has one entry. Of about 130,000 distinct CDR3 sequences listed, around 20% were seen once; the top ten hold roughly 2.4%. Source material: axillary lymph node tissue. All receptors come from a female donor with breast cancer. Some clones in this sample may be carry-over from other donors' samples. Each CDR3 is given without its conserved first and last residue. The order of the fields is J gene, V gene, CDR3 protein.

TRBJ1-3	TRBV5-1	ASSFGTDGNTIY
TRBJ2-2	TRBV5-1	ASEGSANTGELF
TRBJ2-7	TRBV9	ASSVEAGTGVYEQY
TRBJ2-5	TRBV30	AWSDAETQY
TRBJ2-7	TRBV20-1	SAGGQGTYEQY
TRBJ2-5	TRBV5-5	ASSSRGGETQY
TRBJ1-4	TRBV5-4	ASSPTGVNEKLF
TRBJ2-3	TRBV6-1	ASTQLTTDTQY
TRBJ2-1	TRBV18	ASSPNLGLAGGLSYNEQF
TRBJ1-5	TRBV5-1	ASSLVPGGNQPQH
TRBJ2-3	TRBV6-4	ASSGGGDRNMRTDTQY
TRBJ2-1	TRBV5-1	ASSLGETGSGNEQF
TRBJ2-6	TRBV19	ASSDRGHGANVLT
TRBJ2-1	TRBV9	ASSAGTGLGEQF
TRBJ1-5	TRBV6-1	ASIPRTPGTGASNQPQH
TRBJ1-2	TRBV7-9	ASSPERAQDGYGYT
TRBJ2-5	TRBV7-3	ASSWDPLGTQY
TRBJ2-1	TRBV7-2	ASSLNAAVNEQF
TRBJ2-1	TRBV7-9	ASSLVPEQF
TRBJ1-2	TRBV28	AIGRDIAGGYT
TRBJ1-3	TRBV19	ASRTGRGTIY
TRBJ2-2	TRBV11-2	ASSTWDNGELF
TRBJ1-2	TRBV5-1	ASSLAAGIGHYGYT
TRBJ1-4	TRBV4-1	ASSARTEKLF
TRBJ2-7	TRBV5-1	AGSRAYEQY
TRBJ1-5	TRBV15	ATSGEQGWNQPQH
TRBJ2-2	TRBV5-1	ASSSPGTANTGELF
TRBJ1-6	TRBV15	ATSQKRTVNNSPLH
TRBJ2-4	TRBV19	ASSPAGEQNIQY
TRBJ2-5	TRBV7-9	ASSLITGSGETQY
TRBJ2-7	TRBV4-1	ASSFGGAPYEQY
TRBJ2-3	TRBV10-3	AISESSGRGTDTQY
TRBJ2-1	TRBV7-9	ASTGVIAGFENEQF
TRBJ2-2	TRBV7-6	ANSLANRGPTGELF
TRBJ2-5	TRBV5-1	ASSRQGRQETQY
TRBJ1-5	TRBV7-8	ASSEGFTGNNQPQH
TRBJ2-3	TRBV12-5	ASGLEGGEDTQY
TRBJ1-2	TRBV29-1	SVEPSYGYT
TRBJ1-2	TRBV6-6	AVSGANYGYT
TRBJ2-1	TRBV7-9	ASSLAWVFPYNEQF
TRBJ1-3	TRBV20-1	SARDPRGGNTIY
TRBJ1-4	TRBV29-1	SARGGRRGEKLF
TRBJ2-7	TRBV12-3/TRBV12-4	ASRDRGGPYEQY
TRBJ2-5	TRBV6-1	ASSENSPGQQETQY
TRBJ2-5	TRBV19	ASSTLGAGETQY
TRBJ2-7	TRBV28	ASSSPRDSKAVYEQY
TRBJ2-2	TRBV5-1	ASSPREYTGELF
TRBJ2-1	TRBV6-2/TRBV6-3	ASNLQGSYNEQF
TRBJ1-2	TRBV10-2	ASSDASGYT
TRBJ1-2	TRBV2	ASSEESGQYYGYT
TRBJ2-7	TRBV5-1	ASSRDTAYEQY
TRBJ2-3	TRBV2	ASSPGSDTQY
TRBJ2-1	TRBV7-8	ASSYVDRAHEQF
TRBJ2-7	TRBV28	ATTGGQGTYEQY
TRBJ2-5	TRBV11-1	ASSPRPRETQY